This T cell receptor (beta chain) appears in the sequencing data of a study of blood T cell repertoires in COVID-19. Study-wide background: Samples taken during acute and convalescent COVID-19 were collected in the United States, Italy and Spain.

Germline CDR1 SGDLS, CDR2 YYNGEE. Losses at the gene ends were 3 bases for V and 7 bases for J; bases not matched to a gene: 10. CDR3 length: 15 residues. This clone has just one count. Under the authors' procedure: From reference gene primer amplification, estimates of nucleated cell counts were derived. Using immunoSEQ multiplex PCR, the repertoire was profiled, and TCRdb retains in-frame clones only, with some absent. V and J calls and clone size come straight from that table; D and trimming were deduced from the DNA. The sample lists approximately 90,000 clones; roughly 88% were seen once. This chain connects TRBV9 to TRBJ2-4; 7 positions match TRBD2. The sample taken for sequencing was peripheral blood. The receptor comes from a human donor in a cohort sampled during active COVID-19. CDR3 loop: CASSAEAGFRNIQYF. The DNA of the CDR3 is TGTGCCAGCAGCGCGGAAGCGGGATTTAGGAACATTCAGTACTTC.